The present T cell receptor beta chain was sequenced within a study of molecular identifiers for immune sequencing clone quantification. General study results and limits: Underestimation of highly expanded clone sizes could arise where identical TCR molecules share a barcode.

V lost 5 bases to trimming and J lost 4 bases, with 12 bases between them. CDR1 SGHNT and CDR2 YYREEE come from the germline V gene (reference sequence). This CDR3 region has 13 residues. A word on this clonotype: Its specificity is unknown. A much larger clone differs from this one at a single base, so this may be a read error. The CDR3 ends on some other residue instead of the conserved phenylalanine or tryptophan, so this is likely a read error.

TCRdb re-derived calls from the PCR reads in MiXCR, one entry per CDR3 protein. The sample yields some 680,000 distinct CDR3 sequences, roughly 25% seen once. The chain employs TRBV5-4 and TRBJ1-1; D is perhaps TRBD1 (5 bases). Sequencing input: naive CD8+ T cells from blood, with Jurkat cell RNA spiked in. Sample subset: FACS-sorted CD8+CD4-CCR7+CD45RA+ naive T cells. This sequence originates from a human donor in good health. Some libraries in this study had Jurkat cell RNA spiked in. The CDR3 nucleotides are TGTGCCAGCAGTCCCGGGGGGTTCACTGAAGCTTTCTCT. Translated: CASSPGGFTEAFS.